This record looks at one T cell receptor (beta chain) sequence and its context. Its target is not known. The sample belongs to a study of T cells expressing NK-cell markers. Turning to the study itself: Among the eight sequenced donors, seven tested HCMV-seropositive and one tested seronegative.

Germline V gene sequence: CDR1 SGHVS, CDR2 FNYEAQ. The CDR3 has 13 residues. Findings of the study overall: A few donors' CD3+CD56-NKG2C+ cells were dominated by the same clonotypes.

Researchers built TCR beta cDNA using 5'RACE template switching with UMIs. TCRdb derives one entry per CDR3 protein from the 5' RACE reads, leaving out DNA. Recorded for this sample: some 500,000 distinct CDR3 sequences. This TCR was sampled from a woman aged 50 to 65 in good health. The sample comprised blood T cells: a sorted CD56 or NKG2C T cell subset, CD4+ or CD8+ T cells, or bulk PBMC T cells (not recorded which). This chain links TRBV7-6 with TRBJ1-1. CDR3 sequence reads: CASSLEAKTEAFF.